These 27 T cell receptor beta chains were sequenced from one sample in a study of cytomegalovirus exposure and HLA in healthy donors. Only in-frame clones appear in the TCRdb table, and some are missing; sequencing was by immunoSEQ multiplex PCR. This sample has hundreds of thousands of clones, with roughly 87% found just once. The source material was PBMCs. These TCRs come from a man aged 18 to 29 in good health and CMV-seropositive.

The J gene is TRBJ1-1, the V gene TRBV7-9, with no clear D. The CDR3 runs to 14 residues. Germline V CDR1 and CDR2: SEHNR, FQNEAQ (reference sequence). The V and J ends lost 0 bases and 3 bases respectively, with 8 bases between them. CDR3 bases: TGTGCCAGCAGCTTAGCATCCGGATACACTGAAGCTTTCTTT. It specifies CASSLASGYTEAFF.

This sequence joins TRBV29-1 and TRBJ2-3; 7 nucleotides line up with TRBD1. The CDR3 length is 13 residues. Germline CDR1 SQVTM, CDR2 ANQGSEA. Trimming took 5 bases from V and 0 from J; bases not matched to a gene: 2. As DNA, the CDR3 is TGCAGCGTTAGGACAGGTAGCACAGATACGCAGTATTTT. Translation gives CSVRTGSTDTQYF.

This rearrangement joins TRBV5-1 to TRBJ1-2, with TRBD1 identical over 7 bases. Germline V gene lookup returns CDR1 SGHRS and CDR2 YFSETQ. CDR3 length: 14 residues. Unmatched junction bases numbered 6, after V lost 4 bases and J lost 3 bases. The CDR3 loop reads CASSPPQGDYGYTF. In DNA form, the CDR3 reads TGCGCCAGCAGCCCGCCTCAGGGGGACTATGGCTACACCTTC.

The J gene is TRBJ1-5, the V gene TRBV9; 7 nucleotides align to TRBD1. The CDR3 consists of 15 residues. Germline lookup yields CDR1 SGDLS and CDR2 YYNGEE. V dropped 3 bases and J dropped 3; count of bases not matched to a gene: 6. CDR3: CASSESGTVNQPQHF. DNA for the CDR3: TGTGCCAGCAGCGAATCCGGGACAGTCAATCAGCCCCAGCATTTT. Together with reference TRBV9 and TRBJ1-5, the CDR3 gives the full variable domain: DSGVTQTPKHLITATGQRVTLRCSPRSGDLSVYWYQQSLDQGLQFLIQYYNGEERAKGNILERFSAQQFPDLHSELNLSSLELGDSALYFCASSESGTVNQPQHFGDGTRLSIL.

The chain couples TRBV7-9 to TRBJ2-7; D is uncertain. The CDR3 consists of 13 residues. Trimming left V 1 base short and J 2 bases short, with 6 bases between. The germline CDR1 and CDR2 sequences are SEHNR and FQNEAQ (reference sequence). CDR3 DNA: TGTGCCAGCAGCTTAGACGCCCCCTACGAGCAGTACTTC. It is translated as CASSLDAPYEQYF.

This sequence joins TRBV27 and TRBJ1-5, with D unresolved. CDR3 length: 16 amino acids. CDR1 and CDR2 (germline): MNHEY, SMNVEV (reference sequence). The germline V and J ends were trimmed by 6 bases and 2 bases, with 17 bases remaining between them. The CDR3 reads CASSPLSLGGNQPQHF. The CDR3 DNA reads TGTGCCAGCAGCCCCCTGTCCCTCGGGGGCAATCAGCCCCAGCATTTT.

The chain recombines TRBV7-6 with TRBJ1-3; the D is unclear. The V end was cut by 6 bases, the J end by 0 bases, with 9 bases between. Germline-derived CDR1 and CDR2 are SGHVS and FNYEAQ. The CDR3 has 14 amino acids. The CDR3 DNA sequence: TGTGCCAGCAGTAAACACCCCTCTGGAAACACCATATATTTT. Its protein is CASSKHPSGNTIYF.

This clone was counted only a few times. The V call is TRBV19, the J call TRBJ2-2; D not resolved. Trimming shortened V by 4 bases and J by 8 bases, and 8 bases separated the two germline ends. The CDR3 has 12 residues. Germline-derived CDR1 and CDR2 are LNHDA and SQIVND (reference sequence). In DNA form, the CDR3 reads TGTGCCAGTAGTAGCTCTGAGGGGGAGCTGTTTTTT. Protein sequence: CASSSSEGELFF.

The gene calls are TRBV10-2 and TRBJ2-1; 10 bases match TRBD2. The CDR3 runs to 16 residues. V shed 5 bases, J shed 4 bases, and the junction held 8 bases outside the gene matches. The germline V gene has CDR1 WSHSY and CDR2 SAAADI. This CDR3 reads CASSSPGLARYNEQFF. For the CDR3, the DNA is TGCGCCAGCAGTTCCCCGGGACTAGCGAGATACAATGAGCAGTTCTTC.

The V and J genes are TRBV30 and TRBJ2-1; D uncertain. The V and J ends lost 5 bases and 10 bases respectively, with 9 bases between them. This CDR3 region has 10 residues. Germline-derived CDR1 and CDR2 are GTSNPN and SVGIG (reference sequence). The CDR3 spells CAWGSHEQFF. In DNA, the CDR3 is TGTGCCTGGGGTAGCCACGAGCAGTTCTTC.

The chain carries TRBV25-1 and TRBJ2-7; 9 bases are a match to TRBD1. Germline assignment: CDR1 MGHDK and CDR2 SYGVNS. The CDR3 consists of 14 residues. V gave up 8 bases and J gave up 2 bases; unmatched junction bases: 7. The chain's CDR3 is CASQNRGHPYEQYF. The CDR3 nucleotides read TGTGCCAGCCAAAACAGGGGGCACCCCTACGAGCAGTACTTC.

The CDR3 sequence is CASSLANRVGEQFF. The CDR3 DNA follows: TGTGCCAGCAGCTTGGCGAATAGGGTCGGGGAGCAGTTCTTC. The rearrangement joins TRBV5-6 to TRBJ2-1; unclear D gene. From germline, CDR1 is SGHDT and CDR2 YYEEEE. CDR3 length equals 14 residues. V was cut by 0 bases and J by 10 bases, with 14 bases left in between.

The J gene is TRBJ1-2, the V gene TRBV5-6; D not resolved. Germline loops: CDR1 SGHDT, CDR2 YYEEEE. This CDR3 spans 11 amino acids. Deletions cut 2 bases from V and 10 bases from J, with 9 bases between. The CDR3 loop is CASSFTNDYTF. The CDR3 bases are TGTGCCAGCAGCTTTACGAATGACTACACCTTC.

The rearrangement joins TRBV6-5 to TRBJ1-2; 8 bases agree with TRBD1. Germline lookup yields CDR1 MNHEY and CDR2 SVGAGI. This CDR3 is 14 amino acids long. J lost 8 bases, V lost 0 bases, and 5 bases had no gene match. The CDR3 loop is CASSYSRTGTGYTF. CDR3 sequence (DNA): TGTGCCAGCAGTTACTCTCGGACAGGGACAGGCTACACCTTC.

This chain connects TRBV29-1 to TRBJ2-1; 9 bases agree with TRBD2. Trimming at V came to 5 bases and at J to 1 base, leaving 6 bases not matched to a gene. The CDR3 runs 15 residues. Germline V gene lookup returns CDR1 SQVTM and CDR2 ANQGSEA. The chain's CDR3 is CSVTASGKSYNEQFF. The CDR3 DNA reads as TGCAGCGTTACAGCTAGCGGGAAGTCCTACAATGAGCAGTTCTTC.

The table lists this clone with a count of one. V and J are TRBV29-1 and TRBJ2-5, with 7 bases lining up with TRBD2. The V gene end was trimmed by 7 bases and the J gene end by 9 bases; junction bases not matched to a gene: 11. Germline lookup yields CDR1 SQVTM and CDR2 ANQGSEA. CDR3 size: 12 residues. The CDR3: CSATEAGFAQYF. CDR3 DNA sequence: TGCAGCGCCACGGAAGCGGGATTTGCCCAGTACTTC.

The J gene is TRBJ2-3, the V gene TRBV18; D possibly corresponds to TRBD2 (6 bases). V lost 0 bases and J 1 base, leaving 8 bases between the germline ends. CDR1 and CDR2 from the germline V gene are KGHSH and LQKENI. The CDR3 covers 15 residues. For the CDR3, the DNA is TGTGCCAGCTCACCACCGGGACTGGGCACAGATACGCAGTATTTT. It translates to CASSPPGLGTDTQYF.

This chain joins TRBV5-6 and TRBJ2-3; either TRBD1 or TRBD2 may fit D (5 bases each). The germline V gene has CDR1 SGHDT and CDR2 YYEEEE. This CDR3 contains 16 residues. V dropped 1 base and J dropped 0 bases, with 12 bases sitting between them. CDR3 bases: TGTGCCAGCAGCTTGACGGGGCAGGTTAGCACAGATACGCAGTATTTT. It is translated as CASSLTGQVSTDTQYF.

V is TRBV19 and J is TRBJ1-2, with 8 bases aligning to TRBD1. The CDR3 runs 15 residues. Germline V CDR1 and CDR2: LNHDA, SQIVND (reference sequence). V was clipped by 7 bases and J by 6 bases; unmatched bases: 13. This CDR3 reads CASTRVDRGGHGYTF. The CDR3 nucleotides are TGTGCCAGTACCCGGGTTGACAGGGGAGGGCATGGCTACACCTTC.

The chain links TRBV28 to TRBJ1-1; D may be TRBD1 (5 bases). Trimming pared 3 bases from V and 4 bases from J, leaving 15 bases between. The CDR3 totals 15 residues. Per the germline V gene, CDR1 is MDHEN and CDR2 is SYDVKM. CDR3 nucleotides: TGTGCCAGCAGTTTCGGGGGATCGGCAGGCACTGAAGCTTTCTTT. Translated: CASSFGGSAGTEAFF.

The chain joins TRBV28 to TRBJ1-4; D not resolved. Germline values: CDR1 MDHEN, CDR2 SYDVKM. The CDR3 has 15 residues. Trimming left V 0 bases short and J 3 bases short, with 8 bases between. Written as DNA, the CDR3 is TGTGCCAGCAGTTTATGGGCTCTATCTAATGAAAAACTGTTTTTT. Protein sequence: CASSLWALSNEKLFF.

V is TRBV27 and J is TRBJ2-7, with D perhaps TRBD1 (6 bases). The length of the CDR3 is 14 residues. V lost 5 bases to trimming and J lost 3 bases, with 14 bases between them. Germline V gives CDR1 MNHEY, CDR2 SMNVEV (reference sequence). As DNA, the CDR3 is TGTGCCAGCAGTGCGAACAGGGATGGCTACGAGCAGTACTTC. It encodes CASSANRDGYEQYF.

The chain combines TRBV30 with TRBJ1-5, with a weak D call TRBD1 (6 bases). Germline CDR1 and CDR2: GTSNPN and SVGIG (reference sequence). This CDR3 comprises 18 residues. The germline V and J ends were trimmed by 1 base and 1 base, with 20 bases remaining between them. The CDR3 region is CAWSDRGGRTWSNQPQHF. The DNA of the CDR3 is TGTGCCTGGAGTGACCGAGGGGGGAGGACTTGGAGCAATCAGCCCCAGCATTTT.

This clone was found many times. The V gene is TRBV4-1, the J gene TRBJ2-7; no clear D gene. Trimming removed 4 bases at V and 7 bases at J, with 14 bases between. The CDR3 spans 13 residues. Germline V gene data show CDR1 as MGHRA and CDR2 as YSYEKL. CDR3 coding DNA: TGCGCCAGCAGCCCGAACCCCCCCCGGGAGCAGTACTTC. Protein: CASSPNPPREQYF.

CDR3 amino acids: CASSQGLRENYGYTF. CDR3 sequence (DNA): TGCGCCAGCAGCCAAGGATTAAGGGAAAACTATGGCTACACCTTC. The chain has TRBV4-1 and TRBJ1-2, with D hard to call. Germline assignment: CDR1 MGHRA and CDR2 YSYEKL. With 1 base removed from V and 2 bases from J, the gap between germline ends came to 11 bases. The CDR3 has 15 residues.

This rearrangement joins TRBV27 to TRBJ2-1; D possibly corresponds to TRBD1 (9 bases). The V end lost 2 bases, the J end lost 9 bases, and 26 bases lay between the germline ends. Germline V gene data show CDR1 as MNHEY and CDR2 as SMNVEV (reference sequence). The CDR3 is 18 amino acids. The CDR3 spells CASSLLLAGQGMNSEQFF. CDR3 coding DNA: TGTGCCAGCAGTTTACTCTTAGCGGGACAGGGCATGAACAGTGAGCAGTTCTTC.

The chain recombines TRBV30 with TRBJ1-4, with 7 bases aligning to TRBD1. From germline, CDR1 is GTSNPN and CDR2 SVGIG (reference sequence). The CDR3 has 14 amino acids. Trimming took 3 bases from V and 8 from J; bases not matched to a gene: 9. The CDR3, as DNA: TGTGCCTGGAGCCCGGGACAGCGGGGAGAAAAACTGTTTTTT. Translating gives CAWSPGQRGEKLFF.